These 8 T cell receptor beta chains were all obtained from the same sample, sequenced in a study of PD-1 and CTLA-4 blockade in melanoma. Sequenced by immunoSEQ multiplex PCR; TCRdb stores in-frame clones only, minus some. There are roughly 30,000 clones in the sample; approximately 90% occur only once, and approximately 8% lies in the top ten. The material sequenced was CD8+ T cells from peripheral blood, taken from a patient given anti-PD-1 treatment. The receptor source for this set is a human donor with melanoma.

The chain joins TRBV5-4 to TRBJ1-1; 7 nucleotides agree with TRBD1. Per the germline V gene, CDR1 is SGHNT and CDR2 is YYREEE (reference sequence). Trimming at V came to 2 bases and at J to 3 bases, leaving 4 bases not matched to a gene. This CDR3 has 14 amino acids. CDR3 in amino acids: CASSFWDSYTEAFF. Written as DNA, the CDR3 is TGTGCCAGCAGCTTTTGGGACAGTTACACTGAAGCTTTCTTT.

CDR3 protein: CASSLSHNSPLHF. CDR3 nucleotides: TGTGCCAGCAGTTTATCCCATAATTCACCCCTCCACTTT. The chain has TRBV27 and TRBJ1-6; D gene unclear. This CDR3 has 13 amino acids. The germline CDR1 and CDR2 sequences are MNHEY and SMNVEV (reference sequence). The V and J ends lost 0 bases and 5 bases respectively, with 2 bases between them.

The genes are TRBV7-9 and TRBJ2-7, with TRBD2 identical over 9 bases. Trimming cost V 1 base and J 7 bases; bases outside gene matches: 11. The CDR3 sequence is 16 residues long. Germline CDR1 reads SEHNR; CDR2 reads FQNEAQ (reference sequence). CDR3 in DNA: TGTGCCAGCAGCTTAGAGAAAGGCGGGGGGGTCTCGGAGCAGTACTTC. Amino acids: CASSLEKGGGVSEQYF.

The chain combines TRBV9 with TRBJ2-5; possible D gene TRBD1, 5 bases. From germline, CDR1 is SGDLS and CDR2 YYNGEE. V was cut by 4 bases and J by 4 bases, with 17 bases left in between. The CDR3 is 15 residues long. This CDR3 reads CASSFRTSVRETQYF. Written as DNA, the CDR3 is TGTGCCAGCAGCTTCAGGACATCTGTCCGAGAGACCCAGTACTTC.

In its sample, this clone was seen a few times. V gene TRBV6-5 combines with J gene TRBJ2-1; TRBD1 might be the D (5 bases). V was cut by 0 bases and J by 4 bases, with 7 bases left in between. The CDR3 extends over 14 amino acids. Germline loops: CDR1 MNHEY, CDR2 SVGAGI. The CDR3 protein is CASSYSTDYNEQFF. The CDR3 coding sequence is TGTGCCAGCAGTTACTCGACAGATTACAATGAGCAGTTCTTC.

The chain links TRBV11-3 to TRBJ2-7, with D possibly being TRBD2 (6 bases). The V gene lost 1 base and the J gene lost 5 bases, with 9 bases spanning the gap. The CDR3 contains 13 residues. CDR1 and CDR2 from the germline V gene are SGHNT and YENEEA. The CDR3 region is CASSLGGIDEQYF. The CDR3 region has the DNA TGTGCCAGCAGCTTAGGCGGGATCGACGAGCAGTACTTC. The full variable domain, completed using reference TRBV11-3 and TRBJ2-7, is EAGVVQSPRYKIIEKKQPVAFWCNPISGHNTLYWYLQNLGQGPELLIRYENEEAVDDSQLPKDRFSAERLKGVDSTLKIQPAELGDSAVYLCASSLGGIDEQYFGPGTRLTVT.

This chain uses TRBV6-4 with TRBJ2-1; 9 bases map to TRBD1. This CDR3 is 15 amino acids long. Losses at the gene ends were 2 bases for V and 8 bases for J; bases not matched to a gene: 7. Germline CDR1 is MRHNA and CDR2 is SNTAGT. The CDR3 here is CASSDGQGLVDEQFF. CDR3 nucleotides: TGTGCCAGCAGTGACGGACAGGGGTTGGTCGATGAGCAGTTCTTC.

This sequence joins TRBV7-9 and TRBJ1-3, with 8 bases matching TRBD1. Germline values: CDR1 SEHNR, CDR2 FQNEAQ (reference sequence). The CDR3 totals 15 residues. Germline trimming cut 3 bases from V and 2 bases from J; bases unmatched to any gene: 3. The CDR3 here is CASSFQGAAGNTIYF. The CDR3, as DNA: TGTGCCAGCAGCTTCCAGGGGGCCGCTGGAAACACCATATATTTT.